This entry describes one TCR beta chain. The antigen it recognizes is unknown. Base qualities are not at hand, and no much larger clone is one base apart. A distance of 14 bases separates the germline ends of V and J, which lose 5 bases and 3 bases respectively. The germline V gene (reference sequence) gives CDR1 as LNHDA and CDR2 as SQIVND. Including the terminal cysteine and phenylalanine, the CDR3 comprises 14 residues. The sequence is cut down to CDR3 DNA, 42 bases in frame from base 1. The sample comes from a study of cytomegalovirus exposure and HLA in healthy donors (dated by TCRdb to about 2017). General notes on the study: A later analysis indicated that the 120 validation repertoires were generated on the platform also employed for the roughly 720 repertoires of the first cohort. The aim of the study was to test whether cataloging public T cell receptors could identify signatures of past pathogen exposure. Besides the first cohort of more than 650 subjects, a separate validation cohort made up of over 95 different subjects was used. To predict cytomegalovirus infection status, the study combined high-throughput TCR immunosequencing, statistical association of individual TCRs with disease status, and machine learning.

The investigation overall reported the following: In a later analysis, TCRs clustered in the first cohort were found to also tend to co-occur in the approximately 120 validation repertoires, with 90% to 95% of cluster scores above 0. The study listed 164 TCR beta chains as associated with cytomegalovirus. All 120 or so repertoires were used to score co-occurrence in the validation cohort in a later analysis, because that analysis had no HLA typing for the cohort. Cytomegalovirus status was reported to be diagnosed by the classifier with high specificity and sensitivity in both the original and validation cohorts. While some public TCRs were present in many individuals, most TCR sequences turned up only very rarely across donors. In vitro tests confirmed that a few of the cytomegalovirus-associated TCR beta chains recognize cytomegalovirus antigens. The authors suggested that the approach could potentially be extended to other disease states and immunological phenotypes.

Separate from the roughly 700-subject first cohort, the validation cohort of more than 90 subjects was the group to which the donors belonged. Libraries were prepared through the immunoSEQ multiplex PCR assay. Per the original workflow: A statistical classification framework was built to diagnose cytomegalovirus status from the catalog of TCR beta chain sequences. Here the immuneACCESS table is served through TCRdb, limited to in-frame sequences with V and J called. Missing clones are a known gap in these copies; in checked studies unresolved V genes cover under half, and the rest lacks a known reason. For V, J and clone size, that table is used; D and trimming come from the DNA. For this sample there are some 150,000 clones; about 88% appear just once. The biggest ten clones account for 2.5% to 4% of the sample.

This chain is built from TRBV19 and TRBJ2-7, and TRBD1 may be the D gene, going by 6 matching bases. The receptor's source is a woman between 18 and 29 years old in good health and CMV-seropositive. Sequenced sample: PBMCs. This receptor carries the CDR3 CASSQGTVSYEQYF. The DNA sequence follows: TGTGCCAGTAGTCAGGGGACGGTGAGCTACGAGCAGTACTTC.